This TCR beta chain was sequenced for a study of multiple sclerosis patients with progressive multifocal leukoencephalopathy. Across the study: Multiple sclerosis patients on natalizumab who never developed PML served as longitudinally sampled controls.

Comments on this clone: The target antigen is unknown.

This CDR3 region has 16 residues. Losses at the gene ends were 3 bases for V and 10 bases for J; bases not matched to a gene: 10. Germline assignment: CDR1 SEHNR and CDR2 FQNEAQ (reference sequence). Assay used: immunoSEQ multiplex PCR; TCRdb lists only in-frame clones, some missing. In the table there are about 32,000 clones, 85% to 95% of which are singletons. Study-wide results and caveats: PML-onset expanded TRB clones were detectable before and during natalizumab therapy. Whether JC virus or general immunocompromise explains the findings remained unclear.

The time point is: before natalizumab initiation. T0 blood was collected before the first natalizumab infusion. The source of this sequence is a man aged 25 to 40 with multiple sclerosis. Source material: PBMCs. The chain joins TRBV7-9 to TRBJ2-1, with 12 bases identical to TRBD2. The CDR3 loop is CASSFWTSGIQREQFF. The CDR3 nucleotides read TGTGCCAGCAGCTTTTGGACTAGCGGGATCCAGCGGGAGCAGTTCTTC.